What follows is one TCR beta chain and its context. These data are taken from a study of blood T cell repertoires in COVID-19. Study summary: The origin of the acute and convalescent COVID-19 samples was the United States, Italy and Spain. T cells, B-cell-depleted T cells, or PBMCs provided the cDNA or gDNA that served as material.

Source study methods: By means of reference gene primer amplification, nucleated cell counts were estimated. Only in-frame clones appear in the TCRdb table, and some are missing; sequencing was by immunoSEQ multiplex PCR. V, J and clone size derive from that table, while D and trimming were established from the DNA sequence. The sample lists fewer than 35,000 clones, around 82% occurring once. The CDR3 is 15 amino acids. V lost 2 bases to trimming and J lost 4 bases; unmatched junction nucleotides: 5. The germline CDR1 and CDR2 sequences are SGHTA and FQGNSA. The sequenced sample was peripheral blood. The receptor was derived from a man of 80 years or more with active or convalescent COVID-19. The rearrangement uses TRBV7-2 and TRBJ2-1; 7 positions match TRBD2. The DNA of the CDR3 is TGTGCCAGCAGCTTACTGGGAGGGGCATACAATGAGCAGTTCTTC. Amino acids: CASSLLGGAYNEQFF.